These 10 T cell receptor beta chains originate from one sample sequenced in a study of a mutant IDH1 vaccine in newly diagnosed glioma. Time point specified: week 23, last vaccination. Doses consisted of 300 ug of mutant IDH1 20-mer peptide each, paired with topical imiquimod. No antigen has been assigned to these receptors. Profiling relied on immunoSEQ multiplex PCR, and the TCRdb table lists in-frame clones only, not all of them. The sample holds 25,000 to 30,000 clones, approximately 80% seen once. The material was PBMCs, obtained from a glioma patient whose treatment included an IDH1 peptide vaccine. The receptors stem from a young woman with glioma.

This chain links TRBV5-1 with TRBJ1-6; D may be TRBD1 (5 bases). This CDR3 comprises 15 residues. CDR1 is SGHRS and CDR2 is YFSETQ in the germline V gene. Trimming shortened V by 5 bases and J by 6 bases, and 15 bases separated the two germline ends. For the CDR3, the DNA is TGCGCCAGCAGGGATCAGGGTTACGGTAATTCACCCCTCCACTTT. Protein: CASRDQGYGNSPLHF.

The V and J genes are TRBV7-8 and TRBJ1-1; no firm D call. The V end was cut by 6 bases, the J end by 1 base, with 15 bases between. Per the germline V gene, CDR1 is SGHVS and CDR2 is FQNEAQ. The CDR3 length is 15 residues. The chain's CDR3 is CASRLQGSGNTEAFF. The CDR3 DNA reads TGTGCCAGCAGACTCCAAGGGTCGGGGAACACTGAAGCTTTCTTT.

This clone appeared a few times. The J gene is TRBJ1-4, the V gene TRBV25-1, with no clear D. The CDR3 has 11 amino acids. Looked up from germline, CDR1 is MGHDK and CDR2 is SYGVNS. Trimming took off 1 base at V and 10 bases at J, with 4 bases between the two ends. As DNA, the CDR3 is TGTGCCAGCAGTGAATTTGGAAAACTGTTTTTT. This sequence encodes CASSEFGKLFF.

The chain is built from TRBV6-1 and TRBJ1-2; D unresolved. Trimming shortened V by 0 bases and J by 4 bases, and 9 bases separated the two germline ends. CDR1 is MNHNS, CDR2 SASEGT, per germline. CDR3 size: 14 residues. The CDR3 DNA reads TGTGCCAGCAGTGAAGCGTTCGGGCCCTATGGCTACACCTTC. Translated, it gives CASSEAFGPYGYTF.

CDR3 region: CASSSRFGLNTEAFF. CDR3 nucleotides: TGTGCCAGCAGCTCACGTTTCGGGTTGAACACTGAAGCTTTCTTT. The chain recombines TRBV7-2 with TRBJ1-1; D remains unclear. The CDR3 is 15 residues long. Germline V gene sequence: CDR1 SGHTA, CDR2 FQGNSA. Trimming pared 4 bases from V and 0 bases from J, leaving 12 bases between.

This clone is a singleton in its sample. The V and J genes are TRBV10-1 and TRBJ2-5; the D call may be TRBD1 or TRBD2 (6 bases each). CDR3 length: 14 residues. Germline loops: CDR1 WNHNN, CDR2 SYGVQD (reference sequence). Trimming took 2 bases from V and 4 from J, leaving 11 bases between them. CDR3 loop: CASSEPGDTETQYF. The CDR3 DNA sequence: TGCGCCAGCAGTGAGCCGGGGGACACAGAGACCCAGTACTTC.

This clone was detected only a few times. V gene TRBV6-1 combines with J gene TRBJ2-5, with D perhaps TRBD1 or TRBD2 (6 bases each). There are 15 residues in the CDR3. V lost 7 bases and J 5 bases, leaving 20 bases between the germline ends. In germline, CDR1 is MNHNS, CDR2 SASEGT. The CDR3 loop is CASTQEGGPYETQYF. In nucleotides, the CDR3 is TGTGCCAGCACCCAGGAGGGGGGCCCCTATGAGACCCAGTACTTC.

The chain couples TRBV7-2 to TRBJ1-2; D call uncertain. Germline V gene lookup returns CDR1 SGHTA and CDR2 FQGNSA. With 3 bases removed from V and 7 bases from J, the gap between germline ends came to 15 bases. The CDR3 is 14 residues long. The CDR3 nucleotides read TGTGCCAGCAGCTTCTCTCGGCAAGGCGGTGGCTACACCTTC. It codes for CASSFSRQGGGYTF.

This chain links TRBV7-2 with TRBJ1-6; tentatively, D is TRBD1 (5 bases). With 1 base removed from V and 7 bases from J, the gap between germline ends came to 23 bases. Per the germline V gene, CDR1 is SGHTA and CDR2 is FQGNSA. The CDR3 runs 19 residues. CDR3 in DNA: TGTGCCAGCAGCTTAGGGGAAGGGGCCGTCAAAGAGGGGAATTCACCCCTCCACTTT. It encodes CASSLGEGAVKEGNSPLHF.

Written as DNA, the CDR3 is TGTGCCAGCGGTCACACTGAAGCTTTCTTT. Residues: CASGHTEAFF. V and J are TRBV6-6 and TRBJ1-1; D is ambiguous. Looked up from germline, CDR1 is MNHNY and CDR2 is SVGAGI (reference sequence). The CDR3 spans 10 residues. Between the trimmed V and J ends, which lost 8 bases and 3 bases, there was a span of 4 bases.